This T cell receptor beta chain appears in the sequencing data of a study of blood T cell repertoires in COVID-19. Study-wide background: Specimens from acute and convalescent COVID-19 originated in the United States, Italy and Spain. From T cells, B-cell-depleted T cells, or PBMCs came the material, which was cDNA or gDNA.

Authors' methods: Reference gene primer amplification gave nucleated cell count estimates. Libraries were prepared by immunoSEQ multiplex PCR; TCRdb keeps only in-frame clonotypes and omits some of them. V and J calls and clone size are those listed in that table; D and trimming were worked out from the DNA. The table shows about 130,000 clones, with over 75% occurring only once. Unmatched junction bases numbered 6, after V lost 9 bases and J lost 5 bases. The V gene's germline CDR1 is MNHEY and CDR2 SVGAGI. CDR3 length: 14 amino acids. Sequenced material: peripheral blood. The TCR was taken from a man between 25 and 39 years old with COVID-19, enrolled during active disease. This chain links TRBV6-5 with TRBJ2-1; TRBD2 matches 11 bases. The CDR3 bases are TGTGCCAGTAAGACTAGCGGGGACAACAATGAGCAGTTCTTC. This translates into CASKTSGDNNEQFF.